This is a list of T cell receptor beta chains from one sample in a study of cytomegalovirus exposure and HLA in healthy donors. The repertoire was sequenced with immunoSEQ multiplex PCR; TCRdb's copy has only in-frame clones and lacks some. The top ten clones hold about 2% of a sample with over 150,000 clones, around 81% of them seen once. The material sequenced was PBMCs. Receptors originate from a woman in her twenties or thirties in good health and CMV-seronegative. The CDR3 runs from the conserved cysteine through the conserved F or W. Each record gives: D gene, clone size, J gene, V gene, CDR3 DNA, CDR3 protein. D genes are given only for firm matches. Size values are once, few and many counts, or a class for expanded clones, and some rows have none.

-,-,TRBJ2-7,TRBV5-6,TGTGCCAGCAGCCCAAACAGGGTAAGCGAGCAGTACTTC,CASSPNRVSEQYF
-,once,TRBJ2-6,TRBV11-2,TGTGCCAGCGGCTTTGGCTCTGGGGCCAACGGCCTGACTTTC,CASGFGSGANGLTF
-,-,TRBJ2-7,TRBV6-6,TGTGCCAGCCAGGGGCCCTCCTACGAGCAGTACTTC,CASQGPSYEQYF
-,-,TRBJ1-1,TRBV5-5,TGTGCCAGCAGCTTCTATGAGGGGGAGGCTTTCTTT,CASSFYEGEAFF
-,-,TRBJ2-3,TRBV9,TGTGCCAGCAGCGTAATCGGTGGGCCTAGCACAGATACGCAGTATTTT,CASSVIGGPSTDTQYF
TRBD1,-,TRBJ2-2,TRBV6-6,TGTGCCAGCAGGAACGGACAGGGCACCGGGGAGCTGTTTTTT,CASRNGQGTGELFF
-,-,TRBJ2-2,TRBV27,TGTGCCAGCAGTTTATTGTCCCGCGGGCCGACCACCGGGGAGCTGTTTTTT,CASSLLSRGPTTGELFF
-,-,TRBJ2-7,TRBV19,TGTGCCAGTAGGTACTACGAGCAGTACTTC,CASRYYEQYF
-,-,TRBJ2-7,TRBV28,TGTGCCAGCAGCCGCGGACAGATCGAGCAGTACTTC,CASSRGQIEQYF
-,-,TRBJ1-1,TRBV6-6,TGTGCCAGCAGTATACTTACAGGGCTGCGCACTGAAGCTTTCTTT,CASSILTGLRTEAFF
-,-,TRBJ1-3,TRBV29-1,TGCAGCGTTGAAGATGTCACAGCTGGAAACACCATATATTTT,CSVEDVTAGNTIYF
TRBD1,-,TRBJ2-4,TRBV5-4,TGTGCCAGCAGCTCGGGGACAGGGGGCGCCAAAAACATTCAGTACTTC,CASSSGTGGAKNIQYF
-,-,TRBJ2-5,TRBV6-1,TGTGCCAGCAGTGAAGCCGGGAGTGGGACCCAGTACTTC,CASSEAGSGTQYF
-,-,TRBJ1-5,TRBV5-6,TGTGCCAGCAGCGTCAGGGGTCGCAATCAGCCCCAGCATTTT,CASSVRGRNQPQHF
TRBD1,-,TRBJ2-7,TRBV7-2,TGTGCCAGCAGCTTAGAGACAGGGCTCCACTACGAGCAGTACTTC,CASSLETGLHYEQYF
-,-,TRBJ1-1,TRBV10-3,TGTGCCATCAGTGAGTCGGAGGGAACTGAAGCTTTCTTT,CAISESEGTEAFF
-,-,TRBJ2-7,TRBV27,TGTGCCAGCAGTAACAGGGCGCGGGAGCAGTACTTC,CASSNRAREQYF
TRBD2,-,TRBJ2-7,TRBV7-2,TGTGCCAGCAGCTTAGGGCGGGAGAGAAGTGGGCAGTACTTC,CASSLGRERSGQYF
TRBD2,-,TRBJ2-3,TRBV7-9,TGTGCCAGAGAGGAGAGTAGCGGGCATTCAGATACGCAGTATTTT,CAREESSGHSDTQYF
TRBD1,-,TRBJ1-5,TRBV4-1,TGCGCCAGCAGCCAAACAATCATCAGGGGGCCCAATCAGCCCCAGCATTTT,CASSQTIIRGPNQPQHF
-,-,TRBJ1-3,TRBV5-5,TGTGCCAGCAGCTTGGCGCGGACAGACTCTGGAAACACCATATATTTT,CASSLARTDSGNTIYF
TRBD1,-,TRBJ2-1,TRBV7-3,TGTGCCAGCAGCGCAACGGGACAGGTGAACAATGAGCAGTTCTTC,CASSATGQVNNEQFF
-,-,TRBJ1-2,TRBV4-3,TGCGCCAGCAGCCAAGATCAGGGTACCGACTATGGCTACACCTTC,CASSQDQGTDYGYTF
-,-,TRBJ1-5,TRBV6-8,TGTGCCAGACCAAACGACGGGACTTATAGCAATCAGCCCCAGCATTTT,CARPNDGTYSNQPQHF
-,few,TRBJ1-6,TRBV27,TGTGCCAGCAGATCACAGGGTGCGGGTTCACCCCTCCACTTT,CASRSQGAGSPLHF
-,-,TRBJ2-1,TRBV4-2,TGTGCCAGCAGGCCCACCGTAGCGGAAGCCTACAATGAGCAGTTCTTC,CASRPTVAEAYNEQFF
TRBD1,-,TRBJ2-7,TRBV2,TGTGCCAGCAAAATTATGGACAGGAAGAACGAGCAGTACTTC,CASKIMDRKNEQYF
-,-,TRBJ2-1,TRBV5-1,TGCGCCAGCAGCGCAGGCATGTACAATGAGCAGTTCTTC,CASSAGMYNEQFF
-,-,TRBJ2-3,TRBV13,TGTGCCAGCAGCAGGAGGGTCGGCACAGATACGCAGTATTTT,CASSRRVGTDTQYF
-,-,TRBJ1-1,TRBV28,TGTGCCAGCAGTTTGGACTCCCCATTGGGTCCTTTCTTT,CASSLDSPLGPFF
TRBD2,once,TRBJ2-5,TRBV19,TGTGCCAGTAGTATACCTAGCGGGGGGGCCACCCAGTACTTC,CASSIPSGGATQYF
TRBD1,-,TRBJ1-5,TRBV28,TGTGCCAGCCAAAAGCACAGGGGGCAAATCCCTCAGCCCCAGCATTTT,CASQKHRGQIPQPQHF
TRBD1,-,TRBJ2-2,TRBV6-1,TGTGCCAGCAGTGAACAGGGGGCGGACACCGGGGGGCTGTTTTTT,CASSEQGADTGGLFF
-,-,TRBJ2-7,TRBV10-2,TGCGCCAGCAGTGACGAGGCGAAGGGGGCCTACGAGCAGTACTTC,CASSDEAKGAYEQYF
-,-,TRBJ2-2,TRBV28,TGTGCCAGCAGTTTAGCGATTAACGGGGAGCTGTTTTTT,CASSLAINGELFF
-,-,TRBJ1-1,TRBV30,TGTGCCTGGAACCCGGGGGGGTACGATGAAGCTTTCTTT,CAWNPGGYDEAFF
TRBD2,-,TRBJ2-3,TRBV7-8,TGTGCCAGCAGCTCGACTGGGACTAGCGGTCATAGCACAGATACGCAGTATTTT,CASSSTGTSGHSTDTQYF
TRBD1,-,TRBJ2-7,TRBV13,TGTGCCAGCAGCCCCGGGACAGGGGGCTACGAGCAGTACTTC,CASSPGTGGYEQYF
-,-,TRBJ2-1,TRBV2,TGTGCCAGCAGTTACCGGTCCCTCAACAATGAGCAGTTCTTC,CASSYRSLNNEQFF
-,-,TRBJ1-1,TRBV7-6,TGTGCCAGCAGCTATGGGACACACACTGAAGCTTTCTTT,CASSYGTHTEAFF
TRBD2,few,TRBJ2-7,TRBV7-9,TGTGCCAGCAGCTTCCTCATCGGGGGGGATGAGCAGTACTTC,CASSFLIGGDEQYF
TRBD2,-,TRBJ2-1,TRBV15,TGTGCCACCAGCGTTCGGACTAGCGGGGACTCCTACAATGAGCAGTTCTTC,CATSVRTSGDSYNEQFF
TRBD1,-,TRBJ2-1,TRBV28,TGTGCCAGCAGTCCGCGACAGGGGTTTCACAATGAGCAGTTCTTC,CASSPRQGFHNEQFF
-,-,TRBJ2-2,TRBV28,TGTGCCAGCACTCGCCCAGGGGCTGTAACCGGGGAGCTGTTTTTT,CASTRPGAVTGELFF
-,few,TRBJ2-7,TRBV6-1,TGTGCCAGCAGTGAATGGGACACGGCATCCTACGAGCAGTACTTC,CASSEWDTASYEQYF
-,once,TRBJ1-3,TRBV7-2,TGTGCCAGCAGCATACAGGACTCTGGAAACACCATATATTTT,CASSIQDSGNTIYF
-,-,TRBJ1-6,TRBV10-3,TGTGCCATCAGTGAGTCGGCTTACGCCTTTTCACCCCTCCACTTT,CAISESAYAFSPLHF
TRBD1,-,TRBJ2-7,TRBV6-6,TGTGCCAGCAGTCCCGGACAGGGTTTGATCGAGCAGTACTTC,CASSPGQGLIEQYF
TRBD1,once,TRBJ1-5,TRBV7-6,TGTGCCAGCAGCCTAGGGACAGGGAATCAGCCCCAGCATTTT,CASSLGTGNQPQHF
-,-,TRBJ1-1,TRBV5-4,TGTGCCAGCAGCTCCGCAGGGAGGCAAGCTTTCTTT,CASSSAGRQAFF
TRBD2,-,TRBJ2-5,TRBV5-1,TGCGCCAGCAGCCGCACCGGGGGGGCGGGTGAGACCCAGTACTTC,CASSRTGGAGETQYF
-,-,TRBJ2-2,TRBV19,TGTGCCAGTAGTATTGTATTGGAGACCCACACCGGGGAGCTGTTTTTT,CASSIVLETHTGELFF
-,-,TRBJ2-2,TRBV4-2,TGTGCCAGCAGCCAACTCCGGGACACGACCAACACCGGGGAGCTGTTTTTT,CASSQLRDTTNTGELFF